Below, one T cell receptor (beta chain) is given with its context. The V and J ends lost 11 bases and 3 bases, in that order; junction bases with no gene match: 13. Looked up from germline, CDR1 is MNHEY and CDR2 is SMNVEV (reference sequence). The CDR3 has 15 amino acids. The sample is drawn from a study of T cell changes during pregnancy in multiple sclerosis. Sequencing used immunoSEQ multiplex PCR; TCRdb keeps in-frame clones, though not all of them. The table shows about 59,000 clones, with roughly 94% occurring only once. This TCR was recovered from a female donor with multiple sclerosis, enrolled in a pregnancy study. This chain joins TRBV27 and TRBJ2-7; 10 nucleotides align to TRBD2. Source: CD8+ T cells from peripheral blood mononuclear cells, taken after pregnancy. The CDR3 reads CAAWGWASGGYEQYF. DNA of the CDR3: TGTGCCGCATGGGGATGGGCTAGCGGGGGCTACGAGCAGTACTTC.